The present entry profiles one TCR beta chain with its context. This sample was included in a study of blood T cell repertoires in COVID-19. CDR3 length: 14 amino acids. CDR1 is LNHDA and CDR2 is SQIVND in the germline V gene (reference sequence). The V gene lost 3 bases and the J gene lost 3 bases, with 11 bases spanning the gap. Sequencing used immunoSEQ multiplex PCR; TCRdb keeps in-frame clones, though not all of them. The sample contains tens of thousands of clones, approximately 89% of which appear only once. The sequencing sample was made of peripheral blood. This TCR derives from a man aged 50-59 years with active COVID-19. The V gene is TRBV19, the J gene TRBJ1-1, with D uncertain. The chain's CDR3 is CASSISASDTEAFF. In DNA form, the CDR3 reads TGTGCCAGTAGTATCAGCGCTTCCGACACTGAAGCTTTCTTT.